A single sample gave rise to the 18 T cell receptor beta chains below, sequenced in a study of control samples from healthy donors and cancer patients. Generated by immunoSEQ multiplex PCR, the TCRdb table keeps only in-frame clones and is missing some. The sample lists roughly 98,000 clones, 93% seen once, with about 7.3% in the top ten. Sequenced sample: blood. The receptors stem from a young man in good health.

The sample holds a few counts of this clone. The chain is built from TRBV6-6 and TRBJ1-1; D gene unclear. Germline CDR1 MNHNY, CDR2 SVGAGI (reference sequence). Deletions cut 6 bases from V and 0 bases from J, with 8 bases between. CDR3 size: 13 residues. The CDR3 region is CASSDMMNTEAFF. CDR3 nucleotide sequence: TGTGCCAGCAGCGACATGATGAACACTGAAGCTTTCTTT.

J is TRBJ2-2 and V is TRBV11-2; D is possibly TRBD1 (5 bases). The CDR3 totals 15 residues. V dropped 8 bases and J dropped 3 bases, with 16 bases sitting between them. Germline lookup yields CDR1 SGHAT and CDR2 FQNNGV. The chain's CDR3 is CASDITVGHTGELFF. As DNA, the CDR3 is TGTGCCAGCGACATTACTGTGGGGCACACCGGGGAGCTGTTTTTT.

This clone was detected a few times. The chain has TRBV6-6 and TRBJ1-5; D gene unclear. Germline lookup yields CDR1 MNHNY and CDR2 SVGAGI (reference sequence). This CDR3 spans 15 amino acids. The V end was cut by 1 base, the J end by 11 bases, with 18 bases between. This CDR3 reads CASSYYSTGVVAQHF. The DNA of the CDR3 is TGTGCCAGCAGTTACTATTCCACCGGGGTTGTAGCCCAGCATTTT.

The genes are TRBV19 and TRBJ1-1, with D possibly TRBD1 on 5 matching bases. V lost 10 bases, J lost 3 bases, and 18 bases lay in between. The germline gives CDR1 LNHDA, CDR2 SQIVND (reference sequence). This CDR3 comprises 14 residues. The CDR3 loop reads CAISPGWGDTEAFF. As DNA, the CDR3 is TGTGCCATCTCACCAGGGTGGGGCGACACTGAAGCTTTCTTT. The whole variable domain, remainder taken from reference TRBV19 and TRBJ1-1, is DGGITQSPKYLFRKEGQNVTLSCEQNLNHDAMYWYRQDPGQGLRLIYYSQIVNDFQKGDIAEGYSVSREKKESFPLTVTSAQKNPTAFYLCAISPGWGDTEAFFGQGTRLTVV.

V usage is TRBV11-2 and J usage is TRBJ2-2, with D uncertain. From germline, CDR1 is SGHAT and CDR2 FQNNGV. The CDR3 spans 13 residues. V was trimmed by 1 base and J by 1 base, leaving 1 base between them. The CDR3 reads CASSLVNTGELFF. CDR3 sequence (DNA): TGTGCCAGCAGCTTAGTGAACACCGGGGAGCTGTTTTTT.

The rearrangement uses TRBV2 and TRBJ2-2; D ambiguous. The germline gives CDR1 SNHLY, CDR2 FYNNEI. The CDR3 extends over 14 amino acids. The V gene lost 8 bases and the J gene lost 8 bases, with 18 bases spanning the gap. In DNA form, the CDR3 reads TGTGCCAGCGACGGATTGTCTGCACGGGGGGAGCTGTTTTTT. It encodes CASDGLSARGELFF.

The chain has TRBV20-1 and TRBJ1-4; no reliable D call. This CDR3 has 13 amino acids. V lost 3 bases, J lost 8 bases, and 13 bases lay in between. Germline V gene lookup returns CDR1 DFQATT and CDR2 SNEGSKA (reference sequence). CDR3 bases: TGCAGTGCTAGTAAGATATTGGACGAAAAACTGTTTTTT. Translation gives CSASKILDEKLFF.

This clone has a single count. The chain is built from TRBV9 and TRBJ2-7; tentatively, D is TRBD2 (6 bases). The V gene lost 0 bases and the J gene lost 2 bases, with 12 bases spanning the gap. The CDR3 totals 15 residues. CDR1 and CDR2 from the germline V gene are SGDLS and YYNGEE. CDR3 residues: CASSVGGAGPYEQYF. The CDR3 DNA sequence: TGTGCCAGCAGCGTAGGGGGAGCGGGCCCCTACGAGCAGTACTTC.

This chain connects TRBV6-2 or TRBV6-3 to TRBJ2-7, with TRBD2 identical over 7 bases. The CDR3 totals 16 residues. Germline trimming cut 2 bases from V and 3 bases from J; bases unmatched to any gene: 10. Germline V CDR1 and CDR2: MNHEY, SVGEGT. CDR3 nucleotides: TGTGCCAGCAGTTACCCCACGGCTAGCGGAAGCTACGAGCAGTACTTC. It specifies CASSYPTASGSYEQYF.

Only one count was recorded for this clone. This chain uses TRBV19 with TRBJ2-5; unclear D gene. The CDR3 loop spans 13 amino acids. V lost 4 bases and J 5 bases, leaving 11 bases between the germline ends. From germline, CDR1 is LNHDA and CDR2 SQIVND (reference sequence). The CDR3 bases are TGTGCCAGTAGTAGCGACCTAGTCGAGACCCAGTACTTC. Residues: CASSSDLVETQYF.

This chain uses TRBV6-6 with TRBJ1-3; D unclear. This CDR3 spans 16 amino acids. Germline V gene lookup returns CDR1 MNHNY and CDR2 SVGAGI (reference sequence). The V end was cut by 2 bases, the J end by 4 bases, with 15 bases between. In DNA form, the CDR3 reads TGTGCCAGCAGTTACGACACAGCCTTTAGGGGAAACACCATATATTTT. It codes for CASSYDTAFRGNTIYF.

V usage is TRBV15 and J usage is TRBJ1-1; D might be TRBD1 (6 bases). Germline V gives CDR1 LNHNV, CDR2 YYDKDF (reference sequence). The ends were cut back, 0 bases at V and 10 bases at J, with 21 bases in the middle. This CDR3 spans 16 amino acids. CDR3 sequence (DNA): TGTGCCACCAGCAGAGATAAGGGGGACTACCCTAAGGGAGCTTTCTTT. Translated: CATSRDKGDYPKGAFF.

V usage is TRBV11-2 and J usage is TRBJ2-7; possibly TRBD1 or TRBD2 for D (5 bases each). The CDR3 loop spans 13 amino acids. V lost 0 bases, J lost 6 bases, and 9 bases lay in between. The V gene's germline CDR1 is SGHAT and CDR2 FQNNGV. For the CDR3, the DNA is TGTGCCAGCAGCTTAGAGGGACGAAGCGAGCAGTACTTC. Amino acid sequence: CASSLEGRSEQYF. Drawing the rest from reference TRBV11-2 and TRBJ2-7, the complete variable domain is EAGVAQSPRYKIIEKRQSVAFWCNPISGHATLYWYQQILGQGPKLLIQFQNNGVVDDSQLPKDRFSAERLKGVDSTLKIQPAKLEDSAVYLCASSLEGRSEQYFGPGTRLTVT.

On this clone: Other DNA variants within this sample encode the same CDR3. The gene calls are TRBV7-9 and TRBJ1-1; no firm D call. V lost 2 bases and J lost 1, with 8 bases in between. Germline V gene lookup returns CDR1 SEHNR and CDR2 FQNEAQ (reference sequence). The CDR3 is 14 amino acids. CDR3 nucleotide sequence: TGTGCCAGCAGCTTAATATCAGGGAACACTGAAGCTTTCTTT. Its translation: CASSLISGNTEAFF. The full variable domain, rest sourced from reference TRBV7-9 and TRBJ1-1, is DTGVSQNPRHKITKRGQNVTFRCDPISEHNRLYWYRQTLGQGPEFLTYFQNEAQLEKSRLLSDRFSAERPKGSFSTLEIQRTEQGDSAMYLCASSLISGNTEAFFGQGTRLTVV.

The CDR3 sequence is CASSSGYGVWYF. CDR3 coding DNA: TGTGCCAGCAGTTCAGGGTATGGCGTGTGGTACTTC. The chain employs TRBV27 and TRBJ2-7; D may be TRBD1 (5 bases). V was pared by 4 bases and J by 12 bases, with 16 bases between. The CDR3 sequence is 12 residues long. The germline V gene has CDR1 MNHEY and CDR2 SMNVEV (reference sequence).

This rearrangement joins TRBV19 to TRBJ1-2; 7 positions agree with TRBD1. The V gene end was trimmed by 7 bases and the J gene end by 6 bases; junction bases not matched to a gene: 5. This CDR3 is built from 12 residues. The germline V gene encodes CDR1 LNHDA and CDR2 SQIVND (reference sequence). CDR3 bases: TGTGCCAGTACCGACAGGGCTGATGGCTACACCTTC. Translating gives CASTDRADGYTF.

This clone is a singleton in its sample. The chain couples TRBV13 to TRBJ2-7, with D uncertain. Between the trimmed V and J ends, which lost 5 bases and 2 bases, there was a span of 13 bases. The germline V gene encodes CDR1 PRHDT and CDR2 FYEKMQ (reference sequence). The CDR3 runs 14 residues. The CDR3 DNA reads TGTGCCAGCAGCCCGACAAACAGACCCTACGAGCAGTACTTC. It encodes CASSPTNRPYEQYF.

This clone was seen only once. CDR3 bases: TGTGCCAGCAGCCGCGGGATTAATGAAAAACTGTTTTTT. Residues: CASSRGINEKLFF. The rearrangement uses TRBV7-2 and TRBJ1-4; D unclear. The ends were cut back, 5 bases at V and 4 bases at J, with 8 bases in the middle. The CDR3 is made up of 13 amino acids. Germline V gene sequence: CDR1 SGHTA, CDR2 FQGNSA.